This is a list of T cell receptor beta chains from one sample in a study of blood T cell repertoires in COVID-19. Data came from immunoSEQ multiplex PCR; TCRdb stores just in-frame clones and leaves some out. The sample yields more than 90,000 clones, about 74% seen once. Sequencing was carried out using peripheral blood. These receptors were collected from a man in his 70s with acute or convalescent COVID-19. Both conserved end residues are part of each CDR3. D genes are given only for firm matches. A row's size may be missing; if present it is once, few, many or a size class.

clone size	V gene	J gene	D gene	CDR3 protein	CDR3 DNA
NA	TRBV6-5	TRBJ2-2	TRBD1	CASRAGTGSTGELFF	TGTGCCAGCAGGGCCGGGACAGGGAGTACCGGGGAGCTGTTTTTT
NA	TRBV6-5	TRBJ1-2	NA	CASSNNEGYGYTF	TGTGCCAGCAGCAACAACGAGGGATATGGCTACACCTTC
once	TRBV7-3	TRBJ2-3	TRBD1	CASSLHQGQTRSFSTDTQYF	TGTGCCAGCAGCTTACACCAGGGACAGACTCGAAGCTTTAGCACAGATACGCAGTATTTT
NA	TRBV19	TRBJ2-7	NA	CASSIMAGPAREQYF	TGTGCCAGTAGTATTATGGCAGGGCCGGCTAGGGAGCAGTACTTC
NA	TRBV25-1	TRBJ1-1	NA	CASSVGGRTEAFF	TGTGCCAGCAGCGTGGGGGGTAGGACTGAAGCTTTCTTT
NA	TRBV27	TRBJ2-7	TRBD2	CASSLRLAGYEQYF	TGTGCCAGCAGTTTGAGACTAGCCGGCTACGAGCAGTACTTC
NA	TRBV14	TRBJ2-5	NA	CASSRLQETQYF	TGTGCCAGCAGCCGACTACAAGAGACCCAGTACTTC
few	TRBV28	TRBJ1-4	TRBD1	CASSLGLGQGEEKLFF	TGTGCCAGCAGTTTAGGTCTGGGACAGGGCGAGGAAAAACTGTTTTTT
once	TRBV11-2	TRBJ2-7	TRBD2	CASSFGTSEEGEQYF	TGTGCCAGCAGCTTTGGGACTAGCGAGGAGGGCGAGCAGTACTTC
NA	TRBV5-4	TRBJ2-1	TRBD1	CASSSRTGQNEQFF	TGTGCCAGCAGCTCCAGGACAGGCCAGAATGAGCAGTTCTTC
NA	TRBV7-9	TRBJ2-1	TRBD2	CASSFSGRNNEQFF	TGTGCCAGCAGCTTTAGCGGGAGGAACAATGAGCAGTTCTTC
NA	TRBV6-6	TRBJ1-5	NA	CASSRIGGNQPQHF	TGTGCCAGCAGTCGAATCGGAGGCAATCAGCCCCAGCATTTT
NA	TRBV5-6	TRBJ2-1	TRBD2	CASSPGLAGGLYNEQFF	TGTGCCAGCAGCCCCGGACTAGCGGGGGGCTTATACAATGAGCAGTTCTTC
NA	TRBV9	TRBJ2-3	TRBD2	CASSIRLAGTDTQYF	TGTGCCAGCAGCATCCGACTAGCAGGGACAGATACGCAGTATTTT
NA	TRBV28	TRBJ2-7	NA	CASSLRVTGEQYF	TGTGCCAGCAGTTTGAGGGTGACGGGGGAGCAGTACTTC
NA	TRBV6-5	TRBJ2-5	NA	CASSYSRGETQYF	TGTGCCAGCAGTTACTCCCGCGGGGAGACCCAGTACTTC
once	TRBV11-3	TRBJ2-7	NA	CASSSNSWEQYF	TGTGCCAGCAGCTCAAACTCGTGGGAGCAGTACTTC
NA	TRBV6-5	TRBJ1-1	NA	CASSYTSGANTEAFF	TGTGCCAGCAGTTACACCTCGGGAGCTAACACTGAAGCTTTCTTT
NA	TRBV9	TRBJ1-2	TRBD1	CASSPQTGGAYGYTF	TGTGCCAGCAGCCCTCAGACAGGGGGGGCCTATGGCTACACCTTC
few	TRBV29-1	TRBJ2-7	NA	CSVEDTEKEQYF	TGCAGCGTTGAAGATACTGAAAAAGAGCAGTACTTC
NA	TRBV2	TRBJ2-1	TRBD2	CASREAPTSVLDEQFF	TGTGCCAGCAGAGAAGCTCCGACTAGCGTGTTGGATGAGCAGTTCTTC
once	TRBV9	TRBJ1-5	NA	CASSVGGNSNQPQHF	TGTGCCAGCAGCGTAGGCGGCAATAGCAATCAGCCCCAGCATTTT
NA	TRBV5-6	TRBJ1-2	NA	CASSLGGLPNYGYTF	TGTGCCAGCAGCTTGGGAGGACTCCCTAACTATGGCTACACCTTC
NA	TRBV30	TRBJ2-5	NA	CAWSSYQETQYF	TGTGCCTGGAGCAGTTACCAAGAGACCCAGTACTTC
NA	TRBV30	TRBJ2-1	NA	CAWSRDFGPYNEQFF	TGTGCCTGGAGTCGGGACTTCGGCCCCTACAATGAGCAGTTCTTC
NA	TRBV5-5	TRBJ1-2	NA	CASSLWAGPSNYGYTF	TGTGCCAGCAGCCTCTGGGCAGGGCCAAGTAACTATGGCTACACCTTC
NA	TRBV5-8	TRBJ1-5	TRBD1	CASSPRGGQGNQPQHF	TGTGCCAGCAGCCCTCGAGGCGGACAGGGGAATCAGCCCCAGCATTTT
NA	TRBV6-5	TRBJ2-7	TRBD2	CASRRTSGRYEQYF	TGTGCCAGCAGAAGGACTAGCGGGAGGTACGAGCAGTACTTC
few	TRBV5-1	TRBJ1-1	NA	CASSPQGNTEAFF	TGCGCCAGCAGCCCTCAGGGGAACACTGAAGCTTTCTTT
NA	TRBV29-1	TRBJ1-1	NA	CSVGKPGGNTEAFF	TGCAGCGTCGGCAAACCAGGAGGGAACACTGAAGCTTTCTTT
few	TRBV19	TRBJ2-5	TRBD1	CATVGRDRVTETQYF	TGTGCCACTGTCGGCCGGGACAGGGTTACAGAGACCCAGTACTTC
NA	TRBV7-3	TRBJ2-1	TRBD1	CASSPGQGKMFF	TGTGCCAGCAGCCCGGGACAGGGTAAGATGTTCTTC
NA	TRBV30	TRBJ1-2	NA	CAWSDHRDGYYGYTF	TGTGCCTGGAGTGATCACAGGGATGGATACTATGGCTACACCTTC
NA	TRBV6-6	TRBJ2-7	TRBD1	CASSSANRGEYEQYF	TGTGCCAGCAGTTCAGCTAACAGGGGAGAGTACGAGCAGTACTTC